The entry below gives a single T cell receptor (beta chain) sequence along with its context. Its specificity is not known. The assay used deep level. The assay was immunoSEQ multiplex PCR, and TCRdb's table has in-frame clones only and misses some. The sample has about 670,000 clones, roughly 78% seen once. Trimming took off 5 bases at V and 4 bases at J, with 14 bases between the two ends. Germline assignment: CDR1 MNHNY and CDR2 SVGAGI (reference sequence). The CDR3 contains 14 residues. These data originate in a study of shared clonotypes between healthy human individuals. Whole-study results and caveats: The sharing of approximately 5.1% of naive CD4 clonotypes was seen across a handful of donors. Lower generation probabilities were found for non-shared clonotypes than for those shared by all four donors.

Sequenced sample: memory CD4+ T cells sorted from blood. Specified subset: CD45RA-negative fraction. The chain couples TRBV6-6 to TRBJ1-2; D not resolved. The sequence came from a woman in her 30s in good health. Here the CDR3 DNA reads TGTGCCAGCAGTCCGGGTGCCAGTGGCTATGGCTACACCTTC. Translating it yields CASSPGASGYGYTF.